This T cell receptor (beta chain) emerged from a study of vaccination and CD4 T cells after COVID-19. Study findings and constraints: Analysis covered relatively few convalescent patients and lacked any early post-infection timepoints.

Specified treatment: roughly 11-day PBMC culture with coronavirus spike peptide pools or control peptides (ViraFEST assay). On this clonotype itself: Its antigen is still unknown.

This CDR3 has 16 amino acids. From germline, CDR1 is MNHEY and CDR2 SVGEGT. The V gene lost 4 bases and the J gene lost 0 bases, with 15 bases spanning the gap. The assay that was used to sequence DNA from cultured CD4+ T cells was the Oncomine TCR Beta short-read assay. TCRdb fed the PCR reads into MiXCR, producing one record per CDR3 protein. The data show over 8,000 distinct CDR3 sequences, 55% to 75% seen once. The clonotype comes from a human donor who had recovered from COVID-19. The sequenced material came from CD4+ T cells from blood, cultured in vitro. V is TRBV6-2 or TRBV6-3 and J is TRBJ1-1; tentative D call: TRBD1 (6 bases). The CDR3 region is CASSFPYRVMNTEAFF. CDR3 nucleotide sequence: TGTGCCAGCAGTTTCCCGTACAGGGTTATGAACACTGAAGCTTTCTTT.